This passage covers 13 T cell receptor beta chains from one sample sequenced in a study of T cells in lung cancer brain metastases (dated by TCRdb to the late 2010s). Receptors were amplified or captured by the immunoSEQ multiplex PCR assay. What TCRdb holds here is the immuneACCESS table cut down to in-frame rearrangements. Part of the clones is not present; checked against another copy, under half of the missing clones reflect an unresolved V gene, and the others are unexplained. Across this sample there are approximately 5,000 clones, with approximately 85% seen only once. 2% to 3% of the sample belongs to the ten largest clones. Input material: tumor tissue from the primary lung tumor. Taken with the paper, the label for cell subset or site translates to: primary lung cancer lesion. Receptors were obtained from a man aged 50 or older with non-small cell lung cancer.

The V gene is TRBV10-3, the J gene TRBJ1-3; TRBD1 agrees at 7 bases. Germline lookup yields CDR1 ENHRY and CDR2 SYGVKD. The CDR3 covers 17 residues. Trimming removed 6 bases from V and 0 bases from J; junction bases left unmatched: 11. CDR3 coding DNA: TGTGCCATCAGGGGCGGGAGACAGGGACTCTCTGGAAACACCATATATTTT. It encodes CAIRGGRQGLSGNTIYF.

This clone showed up just a few times. The chain employs TRBV7-8 and TRBJ1-3, with D unclear. Germline V gene data show CDR1 as SGHVS and CDR2 as FQNEAQ. The CDR3 runs to 16 residues. V was cut by 2 bases and J by 0 bases, with 11 bases left in between. The CDR3 reads CASSLMSVISGNTIYF. For the CDR3, the DNA is TGTGCCAGCAGCTTAATGTCGGTCATCTCTGGAAACACCATATATTTT.

The V and J genes are TRBV2 and TRBJ1-1; no definite D call. CDR3 length: 11 amino acids. In germline, CDR1 is SNHLY, CDR2 FYNNEI. V was clipped by 7 bases and J by 4 bases, with 7 bases between them. The CDR3 region is CASKEVTEAFF. DNA for the CDR3: TGTGCCAGCAAAGAGGTCACTGAAGCTTTCTTT.

The chain couples TRBV7-9 to TRBJ2-1; D is uncertain. Germline loops: CDR1 SEHNR, CDR2 FQNEAQ (reference sequence). Trimming removed 5 bases from V and 2 bases from J, with 10 bases in between. The CDR3 consists of 14 residues. Here the CDR3 reads CASSLSGPYNEQFF. CDR3 DNA: TGTGCCAGCAGCCTATCGGGTCCCTACAATGAGCAGTTCTTC. The full variable domain, in which reference TRBV7-9 and TRBJ2-1 provide the parts outside the CDR3, is DTGVSQNPRHKITKRGQNVTFRCDPISEHNRLYWYRQTLGQGPEFLTYFQNEAQLEKSRLLSDRFSAERPKGSFSTLEIQRTEQGDSAMYLCASSLSGPYNEQFFGPGTRLTVL.

The chain recombines TRBV29-1 with TRBJ2-7; no clear D. CDR3 length: 13 amino acids. Trimming shortened V by 7 bases and J by 3 bases, and 16 bases separated the two germline ends. Germline CDR1 reads SQVTM; CDR2 reads ANQGSEA. CDR3 sequence reads: CSAGQTRNYEQYF. The CDR3 region has the DNA TGCAGCGCCGGGCAAACACGGAACTACGAGCAGTACTTC.

This clone was seen more than once but under ten times. The chain has TRBV28 and TRBJ2-6; D is unresolved. This CDR3 spans 17 amino acids. Trimming cost V 5 bases and J 3 bases, with 17 bases left between them. Per the germline V gene, CDR1 is MDHEN and CDR2 is SYDVKM. Written as DNA, the CDR3 is TGTGCCAGCAGTCCTGGCTGGGTGCGTGGTGGGGCCAACGTCCTGACTTTC. This encodes CASSPGWVRGGANVLTF.

J is TRBJ1-1 and V is TRBV12-5; D might be TRBD1 (6 bases). This CDR3 has 15 residues. The V and J ends lost 0 bases and 4 bases respectively, with 12 bases between them. Germline values: CDR1 LGHNT, CDR2 FRNRAP. The CDR3 is CASGLVVGGGTEAFF. Written as DNA, the CDR3 is TGTGCTAGTGGTTTGGTAGTGGGAGGGGGCACTGAAGCTTTCTTT.

Only one count was recorded for this clone. The chain uses TRBV10-3 and TRBJ1-2, with D possibly being TRBD1 (5 bases). The CDR3 extends over 13 amino acids. Trimming removed 3 bases at V and 4 bases at J, with 9 bases between. Germline-derived CDR1 and CDR2 are ENHRY and SYGVKD. DNA of the CDR3: TGTGCCATCAGTGACGGGGGAGGCTATGGCTACACCTTC. Its protein product is CAISDGGGYGYTF.

This chain joins TRBV28 and TRBJ1-6; D is unresolved. Germline V gene data show CDR1 as MDHEN and CDR2 as SYDVKM. V lost 2 bases and J lost 10, with 6 bases in between. The CDR3 runs 12 residues. The CDR3 region is CASSLAVSPLHF. DNA of the CDR3: TGTGCCAGCAGTTTAGCGGTCTCACCCCTCCACTTT.

The V gene is TRBV11-1, the J gene TRBJ1-2; 7 nucleotides align to TRBD1. The CDR3 consists of 13 residues. CDR1 is SGHAT, CDR2 FQDESV, per germline (reference sequence). V dropped 5 bases and J dropped 8; count of bases not matched to a gene: 8. The CDR3 DNA reads TGTGCCAGCAGCGGACAGACAGGGCTAGGCTACACCTTC. Its protein product is CASSGQTGLGYTF.

V gene TRBV5-1 combines with J gene TRBJ2-1, with D maybe TRBD1 (5 bases). The CDR3 length is 15 residues. Germline CDR1 reads SGHRS; CDR2 reads YFSETQ. V was clipped by 0 bases and J by 3 bases, with 10 bases between them. The CDR3 DNA sequence: TGCGCCAGCAGCTTGGTTCAGGGCTTCTACAATGAGCAGTTCTTC. This translates into CASSLVQGFYNEQFF. Combining the CDR3 with reference TRBV5-1 and TRBJ2-1 gives the whole variable domain KAGVTQTPRYLIKTRGQQVTLSCSPISGHRSVSWYQQTPGQGLQFLFEYFSETQRNKGNFPGRFSGRQFSNSRSEMNVSTLELGDSALYLCASSLVQGFYNEQFFGPGTRLTVL.

Details on this clone: This specimen includes other DNA sequences encoding the same CDR3. This chain uses TRBV5-6 with TRBJ2-5; D is uncertain. V gave up 0 bases and J gave up 1 base, with 7 bases separating them. CDR3 length: 14 residues. Per the germline V gene, CDR1 is SGHDT and CDR2 is YYEEEE. The CDR3 region is CASSLVRTQETQYF. CDR3 nucleotide sequence: TGTGCCAGCAGCTTGGTCAGGACCCAAGAGACCCAGTACTTC.

V and J are TRBV9 and TRBJ1-3, with D possibly matching TRBD1 (5 bases). Germline CDR1 reads SGDLS; CDR2 reads YYNGEE. CDR3 length: 15 residues. V lost 0 bases to trimming and J lost 3 bases, with 10 bases between them. Written as DNA, the CDR3 is TGTGCCAGCAGCGTAGGGGGCTCCGGTGGAAACACCATATATTTT. Translation: CASSVGGSGGNTIYF.